Shown below are 20 T cell receptor beta chains from a single sample sequenced in a study of T cell repertoires in cytomegalovirus infection. TCRdb analysed the reads with MiXCR anew, one entry per CDR3 protein. This table has 150,000 to 200,000 distinct CDR3 sequences, 28% appearing once. The sequencing sample was made of PBMCs. These receptors came from a human donor in good health (CMV status not recorded). Some clones in this sample may be carry-over from other donors' samples.

The chain couples TRBV20-1 to TRBJ2-3, with 9 bases that match TRBD2. The J segment lost 0 bases and the V segment lost 3 bases, leaving 7 bases of the junction unmatched. This CDR3 has 16 residues. Germline CDR1 reads DFQATT; CDR2 reads SNEGSKA (reference sequence). The CDR3 coding sequence is TGCAGTGCTAGGGGTAGCGGGGGCTCTAGCACAGATACGCAGTATTTT. Amino acids: CSARGSGGSSTDTQYF.

V is TRBV5-4 and J is TRBJ1-6, with TRBD1 matching 11 bases. V gave up 5 bases and J gave up 12 bases; unmatched junction bases: 7. There are 14 residues in the CDR3. Germline CDR1 is SGHNT and CDR2 is YYREEE (reference sequence). The CDR3 region is CASRPGQGVGPLHF. The CDR3 region has the DNA TGTGCCAGCAGACCGGGACAGGGGGTAGGACCCCTCCACTTT. The variable domain in full, with the rest retrieved from reference TRBV5-4 and TRBJ1-6, is ETGVTQSPTHLIKTRGQQVTLRCSSQSGHNTVSWYQQALGQGPQFIFQYYREEENGRGNFPPRFSGLQFPNYSSELNVNALELDDSALYLCASRPGQGVGPLHFGNGTRLTVT.

This clonotype has a single count. An end of the junction differs from the germline gene, which may be a read error. The chain is built from TRBV7-6 and TRBJ2-5, with TRBD1 identical over 12 bases. Germline lookup yields CDR1 SGHVS and CDR2 FNYEAQ. The CDR3 sequence is 17 residues long. The CDR3 loop reads CASSPNPGTGGRETQYF. The CDR3 bases are TGTGCTAGCAGCCCTAACCCCGGGACAGGGGGCAGAGAGACCCAGTACTTC.

The chain is built from TRBV6-2 or TRBV6-3 and TRBJ1-5; D unclear. The CDR3 sequence is 11 residues long. Trimming shortened V by 5 bases and J by 9 bases, and 8 bases separated the two germline ends. Germline CDR1 MNHEY, CDR2 SVGEGT. CDR3 sequence (DNA): TGTGCCAGCAGTAATCGTGGGCCCCAGCATTTT. As protein: CASSNRGPQHF.

This clonotype has only a few counts. In DNA form, the CDR3 reads TGTGCCAGCAGCCCTAGACTAGTTCGAGAGACCCAGTACTTC. Its protein is CASSPRLVRETQYF. This chain joins TRBV7-8 and TRBJ2-5; D is perhaps TRBD2 (6 bases). The CDR3 totals 14 residues. Trimming removed 5 bases from V and 4 bases from J, with 14 bases in between. Germline-derived CDR1 and CDR2 are SGHVS and FQNEAQ.

This clonotype has just a few counts. The chain recombines TRBV7-6 with TRBJ2-7; D is unresolved. The CDR3 length is 15 residues. The ends were cut back, 1 base at V and 0 bases at J, with 10 bases in the middle. Germline CDR1 and CDR2: SGHVS and FNYEAQ. The CDR3 nucleotides are TGTGCCAGCAGCTTAGAGCAGGCGAGCTCCTACGAGCAGTACTTC. It specifies CASSLEQASSYEQYF.

This clonotype has just a few counts. The V gene is TRBV6-4, the J gene TRBJ2-2; D gene uncertain. Deletions cut 3 bases from V and 3 bases from J, with 8 bases between. In germline, CDR1 is MRHNA, CDR2 SNTAGT. This CDR3 is 14 amino acids long. The CDR3 reads CASSEYGDTGELFF. CDR3 nucleotides: TGTGCCAGCAGTGAATATGGGGACACCGGGGAGCTGTTTTTT.

This chain connects TRBV4-2 to TRBJ2-5, with TRBD2 matching 11 bases. The trim removed 4 bases at V and 5 bases at J, leaving 15 bases unmatched. The CDR3 totals 18 residues. Per germline, CDR1 LGHNA and CDR2 YNFKEQ. The CDR3 sequence: CASSPRTSGPTGGETQYF. The CDR3 nucleotides are TGTGCCAGCAGCCCACGGACTAGCGGGCCGACCGGCGGGGAGACCCAGTACTTC.

This clonotype was counted a few times. The CDR3 loop is CAISGNQGNPSYNEQFF. The CDR3, as DNA: TGTGCCATCAGTGGTAATCAGGGGAACCCCTCCTACAATGAGCAGTTCTTC. This sequence joins TRBV10-3 and TRBJ2-1, with D maybe TRBD1 (6 bases). V was trimmed by 4 bases and J by 0 bases, leaving 16 bases between them. This CDR3 is built from 17 residues. Germline V CDR1 and CDR2: ENHRY, SYGVKD.

The chain couples TRBV7-9 to TRBJ1-5, with D unresolved. V dropped 5 bases and J dropped 4 bases, with 9 bases sitting between them. CDR3 length: 13 amino acids. CDR1 is SEHNR, CDR2 FQNEAQ, per germline (reference sequence). DNA for the CDR3: TGTGCCAGCAGCGCGGCCTGGAATCAGCCCCAGCATTTT. Translating gives CASSAAWNQPQHF.

This clonotype was counted between two and nine times. This chain connects TRBV6-2 or TRBV6-3 to TRBJ2-3; 12 nucleotides match TRBD2. The germline V gene has CDR1 MNHEY and CDR2 SVGEGT. J gave up 1 base and V 4 bases, and 12 bases lay outside the gene matches. This CDR3 region has 19 residues. In nucleotides, the CDR3 is TGTGCCAGCAGTTTGAGACTAGCGGGGGTGCCAGAGCGCACAGATACGCAGTATTTT. This sequence encodes CASSLRLAGVPERTDTQYF.

This chain links TRBV19 with TRBJ2-2, with D possibly matching TRBD1 (6 bases). The CDR3 has 14 residues. The V gene lost 7 bases and the J gene lost 2 bases, with 11 bases spanning the gap. Germline V gene sequence: CDR1 LNHDA, CDR2 SQIVND (reference sequence). CDR3 protein: CASNMGHNTGELFF. In nucleotides, the CDR3 is TGTGCCAGTAACATGGGACACAACACCGGGGAGCTGTTTTTT.

This clonotype was seen at least ten times. The CDR3 loop is CASSFQGGTEAFF. CDR3 coding DNA: TGTGCCAGCAGCTTCCAGGGAGGAACTGAAGCTTTCTTT. The genes are TRBV7-2 and TRBJ1-1; D might be TRBD1 (5 bases). With 3 bases removed from V and 5 bases from J, the gap between germline ends came to 10 bases. Germline loops: CDR1 SGHTA, CDR2 FQGNSA. CDR3 length equals 13 residues.

This rearrangement joins TRBV18 to TRBJ1-3, with 9 bases aligning to TRBD1. Trimming removed 4 bases from V and 0 bases from J; junction bases left unmatched: 7. This CDR3 comprises 17 residues. The germline gives CDR1 KGHSH, CDR2 LQKENI. The CDR3 reads CASSRNGQGSSGNTIYF. DNA of the CDR3: TGTGCCAGCTCACGAAACGGACAGGGGAGCTCTGGAAACACCATATATTTT.

This sequence joins TRBV11-2 and TRBJ2-7; no clear D gene. Germline V gene sequence: CDR1 SGHAT, CDR2 FQNNGV. V shed 3 bases and J shed 1 base, with 7 bases lying between them. This CDR3 has 13 amino acids. DNA of the CDR3: TGTGCCAGCAGCTTTGGCCCATCCTACGAGCAGTACTTC. Its translation is CASSFGPSYEQYF.

The chain employs TRBV2 and TRBJ2-5; possibly TRBD2 for D (5 bases). Trimming stripped 6 bases from V and 2 bases from J, with 10 bases between. This CDR3 has 13 amino acids. Germline lookup yields CDR1 SNHLY and CDR2 FYNNEI. The CDR3 DNA reads TGTGCCAGCAGCGATACTAGGCAAGAGACCCAGTACTTC. Protein sequence: CASSDTRQETQYF.

The chain links TRBV5-1 to TRBJ2-1; TRBD1 matches 8 bases. With 5 bases clipped from V and 7 bases from J, the junction kept 8 bases outside the gene matches. Looked up from germline, CDR1 is SGHRS and CDR2 is YFSETQ. CDR3 size: 14 residues. CDR3 nucleotide sequence: TGCGCCAGCAGGCATCAGGACAGGGAGAATGAGCAGTTCTTC. Its protein is CASRHQDRENEQFF.

This rearrangement joins TRBV20-1 to TRBJ1-4; D is ambiguous. The germline V and J ends were trimmed by 1 base and 4 bases, with 1 base remaining between them. Germline V lookup: CDR1 DFQATT, CDR2 SNEGSKA (reference sequence). The CDR3 sequence is 11 residues long. CDR3 in amino acids: CSARVNEKLFF. CDR3 sequence (DNA): TGCAGTGCTAGAGTTAATGAAAAACTGTTTTTT.

V gene TRBV6-6 combines with J gene TRBJ2-5; D is unresolved. Germline V gene sequence: CDR1 MNHNY, CDR2 SVGAGI (reference sequence). Trimming cost V 6 bases and J 8 bases, with 10 bases left between them. This CDR3 region has 11 residues. The CDR3 is CASSPDVTQYF. DNA for the CDR3: TGTGCCAGCAGCCCCGATGTTACCCAGTACTTC.

There are many counts of this clonotype. The chain joins TRBV4-1 to TRBJ2-7; 10 bases are shared with TRBD1. Germline V CDR1 and CDR2: MGHRA, YSYEKL. J lost 1 base, V lost 1 base, and 4 bases had no gene match. This CDR3 has 16 amino acids. For the CDR3, the DNA is TGCGCCAGCAGCCAAGGAGACAGGGGGCCTTCCTACGAGCAGTACTTC. Protein product: CASSQGDRGPSYEQYF.